These 29 T cell receptor beta chains were all obtained from the same sample, sequenced in a study of T-cell memory formation after mild COVID-19. TCRdb re-derived calls from the 5' RACE reads in MiXCR, one entry per CDR3 protein. The sample lists fewer than 450,000 distinct CDR3 sequences, 21% occurring once. The sample consisted of PBMCs or a T cell subset sorted from them (not recorded which). The source is an adult woman who had mild COVID-19 (a few samples of this study predate the infection). Cell type and time point are not known.

This sequence joins TRBV24-1 and TRBJ1-6; unclear D gene. V was pared by 4 bases and J by 6 bases, with 9 bases between. The germline V gene has CDR1 KGHDR and CDR2 SFDVKD. CDR3 length equals 14 residues. For the CDR3, the DNA is TGTGCCACCAGTGAGGACGGGGTTAATTCACCCCTCCACTTT. Amino acids: CATSEDGVNSPLHF.

In this sample, this clonotype turned up a few times. This chain links TRBV12-3 or TRBV12-4 with TRBJ2-2, with D possibly being TRBD1 or TRBD2 (5 bases each). The CDR3 is made up of 16 amino acids. The germline V and J ends were trimmed by 6 bases and 2 bases, with 16 bases remaining between them. The CDR3 DNA follows: TGTGCCAGCAGGAGGGACCAAACGCCTAACACCGGGGAGCTGTTTTTT. Its translation: CASRRDQTPNTGELFF.

This clonotype has at least ten counts. The chain uses TRBV4-2 and TRBJ1-1, with D maybe TRBD1 (6 bases). V was shortened by 2 bases and J by 6 bases, with 13 bases between the two germline ends. Germline V CDR1 and CDR2: LGHNA, YNFKEQ. This CDR3 contains 14 residues. The CDR3 reads CASSQTGSGAEAFF. The CDR3 region has the DNA TGTGCCAGCAGCCAAACAGGGTCGGGGGCTGAAGCTTTCTTT.

The V and J genes are TRBV7-9 and TRBJ2-7; D ambiguous. The CDR3 covers 14 residues. The V end was cut by 1 base, the J end by 5 bases, with 12 bases between. The V gene's germline CDR1 is SEHNR and CDR2 FQNEAQ (reference sequence). The CDR3 sequence is CASSLVVGSDEQYF. The CDR3, as DNA: TGTGCCAGCAGCTTAGTAGTAGGCAGCGACGAGCAGTACTTC.

The CDR3 nucleotides are TGTGCCAGCAGCGTACAGAGGGGGGGAGAAACTGAAGCTTTCTTT. Amino acids: CASSVQRGGETEAFF. This chain joins TRBV7-9 and TRBJ1-1; D possibly corresponds to TRBD1 (6 bases). V was shortened by 5 bases and J by 5 bases, with 18 bases between the two germline ends. The germline gives CDR1 SEHNR, CDR2 FQNEAQ (reference sequence). This CDR3 contains 15 residues.

This clonotype was found a few times. V usage is TRBV29-1 and J usage is TRBJ2-7; TRBD1 agrees at 9 bases. This CDR3 region has 13 residues. J was trimmed by 3 bases and V by 6 bases; bases with no gene match: 6. Per germline, CDR1 SQVTM and CDR2 ANQGSEA. This CDR3 is CSVKGGQGYEQYF. Here the CDR3 DNA reads TGCAGCGTAAAAGGGGGACAGGGCTACGAGCAGTACTTC.

The chain carries TRBV24-1 and TRBJ1-2, with TRBD1 matching over 7 bases. The CDR3 covers 14 residues. CDR1 and CDR2 (germline): KGHDR, SFDVKD. The V gene end was trimmed by 4 bases and the J gene end by 6 bases; junction bases not matched to a gene: 7. CDR3 coding DNA: TGTGCCACCAGTGACCCGGGACAGAGGAATGGCTACACCTTC. Its protein is CATSDPGQRNGYTF.

This clonotype was detected a few times. The chain joins TRBV30 to TRBJ2-5, with D possibly being TRBD2 (6 bases). Trimming removed 3 bases at V and 2 bases at J, with 13 bases between. The CDR3 covers 14 residues. The germline gives CDR1 GTSNPN, CDR2 SVGIG (reference sequence). This chain's CDR3 is CAWRPGLLQETQYF. For the CDR3, the DNA is TGTGCCTGGAGGCCGGGACTCCTACAAGAGACCCAGTACTTC.

The chain employs TRBV5-1 and TRBJ1-6; the D gene is possibly TRBD1 (6 bases). Trimming stripped 0 bases from V and 5 bases from J, with 6 bases between. This CDR3 is built from 14 residues. The germline V gene has CDR1 SGHRS and CDR2 YFSETQ. CDR3 sequence: CASSLDRDNSPLHF. DNA for the CDR3: TGCGCCAGCAGCTTGGACAGGGATAATTCACCCCTCCACTTT.

This clonotype was seen more than once but under ten times. The junction departs from the called germline gene at one end, perhaps through a read error. The rearrangement joins TRBV24-1 to TRBJ2-7, with D unresolved. Per the germline V gene, CDR1 is KGHDR and CDR2 is SFDVKD. This CDR3 has 13 residues. The CDR3 region is CATSDPHSATRSF. The CDR3 DNA reads as TGTGCCACCAGTGATCCCCATTCGGCGACCAGAAGTTTC.

The chain employs TRBV12-3 or TRBV12-4 and TRBJ2-3; the D gene is possibly TRBD2 (5 bases). V lost 3 bases and J 4 bases, leaving 11 bases between the germline ends. The CDR3 sequence is 14 residues long. CDR3 residues: CASSFTGDADTQYF. Here the CDR3 DNA reads TGTGCCAGCAGTTTTACCGGGGATGCAGATACGCAGTATTTT.

The rearrangement links TRBV6-6 to TRBJ1-2; D perhaps matches TRBD1 (5 bases). This CDR3 contains 15 residues. The germline CDR1 and CDR2 sequences are MNHNY and SVGAGI (reference sequence). The germline V and J ends were trimmed by 6 bases and 0 bases, with 14 bases remaining between them. The CDR3 coding sequence is TGTGCCAGCAGCTACCGGGACTCACCTAACTATGGCTACACCTTC. Amino acids: CASSYRDSPNYGYTF.

The CDR3 nucleotides read TGTGCCAGCAGCCAAGATTGGCAGGGGGTTCGTCAGCCCCAGCATTTT. This sequence encodes CASSQDWQGVRQPQHF. The rearrangement joins TRBV4-2 to TRBJ1-5; 7 positions agree with TRBD1. V was clipped by 0 bases and J by 6 bases; unmatched bases: 8. The CDR3 totals 16 residues. Germline V gene lookup returns CDR1 LGHNA and CDR2 YNFKEQ.

This chain uses TRBV5-1 with TRBJ2-1; 8 bases fit TRBD2. The CDR3 sequence is 15 residues long. The germline gives CDR1 SGHRS, CDR2 YFSETQ. The ends lost 1 base at V and 2 bases at J; junction bases unmatched: 2. CDR3 DNA: TGCGCCAGCAGCTTGAATAGCGGGACCTACAATGAGCAGTTCTTC. Translating it yields CASSLNSGTYNEQFF.

This clonotype has just a few counts. The chain joins TRBV19 to TRBJ1-1; D ambiguous. The length of the CDR3 is 15 residues. Germline CDR1 reads LNHDA; CDR2 reads SQIVND (reference sequence). The germline V and J ends were trimmed by 5 bases and 3 bases, with 16 bases remaining between them. The chain's CDR3 is CASSSVGQAYTEAFF. The CDR3 bases are TGTGCCAGTAGTTCGGTGGGTCAGGCTTACACTGAAGCTTTCTTT.

CDR3 sequence: CASSQGDRTNTEAFF. In nucleotides, the CDR3 is TGTGCCAGCAGCCAAGGCGACAGGACGAACACTGAAGCTTTCTTT. This chain connects TRBV14 to TRBJ1-1; possibly TRBD1 for D (6 bases). The CDR3 consists of 15 residues. The germline V gene has CDR1 SGHDN and CDR2 FVKESK. V was pared by 1 base and J by 1 base, with 10 bases between.

The V gene is TRBV5-5, the J gene TRBJ2-7; D is unresolved. Per germline, CDR1 SGHKS and CDR2 YYEKEE (reference sequence). The CDR3 totals 13 residues. V gave up 1 base and J gave up 6 bases, with 11 bases separating them. The CDR3 here is CASSLKENPEQYF. As DNA, the CDR3 is TGTGCCAGCAGCTTGAAGGAGAATCCCGAGCAGTACTTC.

The chain employs TRBV24-1 and TRBJ2-1; no definite D call. The CDR3 runs 16 residues. Trimming removed 2 bases at V and 8 bases at J, with 18 bases between. Germline CDR1 KGHDR, CDR2 SFDVKD. The CDR3 region is CATSDSIIFGGDEQFF. The DNA for the CDR3 is TGTGCCACCAGTGATTCTATAATATTCGGTGGCGATGAGCAGTTCTTC.

This clonotype was recorded a few times. The chain uses TRBV7-9 and TRBJ1-5, with no clear D. Germline CDR1 and CDR2: SEHNR and FQNEAQ (reference sequence). The CDR3 contains 16 residues. V lost 5 bases, J lost 0 bases, and 14 bases lay in between. CDR3 amino acids: CASSDHPEDSNQPQHF. DNA for the CDR3: TGTGCCAGCAGCGACCATCCGGAGGATAGCAATCAGCCCCAGCATTTT.

This clonotype was counted a few times. V is TRBV7-9 and J is TRBJ2-1, with TRBD2 matching over 11 bases. The CDR3 length is 14 residues. V was pared by 5 bases and J by 9 bases, with 6 bases of the junction left unmatched. CDR1 is SEHNR and CDR2 is FQNEAQ in the germline V gene (reference sequence). The CDR3 nucleotides are TGTGCCAGCAGCAAAAGCGGACTAGCGGGTGAGCAGTTCTTC. Its protein product is CASSKSGLAGEQFF.

The rearrangement links TRBV5-1 to TRBJ1-3; TRBD1 aligns across 7 bases. Germline values: CDR1 SGHRS, CDR2 YFSETQ. With 3 bases clipped from V and 4 bases from J, the junction kept 1 base outside the gene matches. The length of the CDR3 is 13 residues. The CDR3 loop is CASSSGQGNTIYF. DNA of the CDR3: TGCGCCAGCAGCTCGGGACAGGGAAACACCATATATTTT.

The chain couples TRBV11-1 to TRBJ2-5; TRBD2 aligns across 7 bases. The CDR3 runs to 12 residues. The germline CDR1 and CDR2 sequences are SGHAT and FQDESV (reference sequence). The ends lost 2 bases at V and 9 bases at J; junction bases unmatched: 3. In DNA form, the CDR3 reads TGTGCCAGCAGCTTACTGGCGGGGGCCCAGTACTTC. Its translation: CASSLLAGAQYF.

This sequence joins TRBV12-3 or TRBV12-4 and TRBJ1-5; D gene unclear. The CDR3 runs 15 residues. V was trimmed by 3 bases and J by 6 bases, leaving 15 bases between them. Written as DNA, the CDR3 is TGTGCCAGCAGTTTCCTTGGGAAGGGAAGTCAGCCCCAGCATTTT. It encodes CASSFLGKGSQPQHF.

In its sample, this clonotype was seen a few times. The chain employs TRBV19 and TRBJ1-5, with a possible D match to TRBD1 (6 bases). There are 14 residues in the CDR3. V was trimmed by 3 bases and J by 5 bases, leaving 11 bases between them. Germline CDR1 LNHDA, CDR2 SQIVND (reference sequence). CDR3 nucleotide sequence: TGTGCCAGTAGTATGGACAGCGTTTATCAGCCCCAGCATTTT. This translates into CASSMDSVYQPQHF.

This clonotype was found many times. J is TRBJ2-1 and V is TRBV14; no firm D call. The CDR3 is 14 amino acids. Germline values: CDR1 SGHDN, CDR2 FVKESK. V lost 0 bases and J 9 bases, leaving 12 bases between the germline ends. CDR3 loop: CASSQDMLVGEQFF. The DNA for the CDR3 is TGTGCCAGCAGCCAAGATATGCTAGTAGGTGAGCAGTTCTTC.

This clonotype was seen repeatedly, ten times or more. The chain joins TRBV6-5 to TRBJ2-1; the match to TRBD1 covers 11 bases. J gave up 8 bases and V 7 bases, and 7 bases lay outside the gene matches. CDR1 and CDR2 (germline): MNHEY, SVGAGI. The CDR3 extends over 14 amino acids. DNA of the CDR3: TGTGCCAGCAACCCGGGACAGGGGGGTGATGAGCAGTTCTTC. As protein: CASNPGQGGDEQFF.

The chain couples TRBV29-1 to TRBJ2-1, with a weak D call TRBD2 (6 bases). Trimming shortened V by 3 bases and J by 5 bases, and 11 bases separated the two germline ends. This CDR3 contains 13 residues. CDR1 is SQVTM and CDR2 is ANQGSEA in the germline V gene. CDR3 amino acids: CSVERGTNNEQFF. The CDR3 coding sequence is TGCAGCGTTGAGCGGGGCACAAACAATGAGCAGTTCTTC.

This clonotype was seen only a few times. V and J are TRBV7-9 and TRBJ1-2, with D unclear. Looked up from germline, CDR1 is SEHNR and CDR2 is FQNEAQ (reference sequence). With 8 bases removed from V and 4 bases from J, the gap between germline ends came to 17 bases. CDR3 size: 14 residues. The DNA of the CDR3 is TGTGCCAGCGCCCCCTCTGGGAGCTCCTATGGCTACACCTTC. This encodes CASAPSGSSYGYTF. The complete variable domain, with remaining parts taken from reference TRBV7-9 and TRBJ1-2, reads DTGVSQNPRHKITKRGQNVTFRCDPISEHNRLYWYRQTLGQGPEFLTYFQNEAQLEKSRLLSDRFSAERPKGSFSTLEIQRTEQGDSAMYLCASAPSGSSYGYTFGSGTRLTVV.

The V call is TRBV9, the J call TRBJ2-2; D might be TRBD1 (6 bases). Germline CDR1 and CDR2: SGDLS and YYNGEE. The CDR3 is 14 residues long. The V end was cut by 4 bases, the J end by 8 bases, with 15 bases between. CDR3 amino acids: CASSPQGGAGELFF. The CDR3 DNA reads TGTGCCAGCAGCCCCCAAGGGGGAGCGGGGGAGCTGTTTTTT.